This T cell receptor (beta chain) was identified in a study of T cells in Graves' hyperthyroidism and ophthalmopathy. Study-wide background: Peripheral blood sampling occurred at initial diagnosis, before any treatment.

Ophthalmopathy patients had moderate-to-severe active disease, CAS ≥3, NOSPECS ≥4, and disease duration under 3 months. The CDR3 has 15 residues. Germline lookup yields CDR1 DFQATT and CDR2 SNEGSKA (reference sequence). J was trimmed by 4 bases and V by 6 bases; bases with no gene match: 10. There are a few counts of this clonotype. Authors of the study amplified TCR beta CDR3 regions from RNA transcripts. When the TCR CDR3 underwent first-round RT-PCR, the HTBI primer set was used. TCRdb redid the calling of the multiplex PCR reads with MiXCR, one entry per CDR3 protein. The sample shows 490,000 or so distinct CDR3 sequences, 15% to 20% of them seen only once.

The source material was blood. The TCR comes from a man in his forties or fifties with Graves' ophthalmopathy. The chain recombines TRBV20-1 with TRBJ2-1; TRBD2 aligns across 9 bases. The CDR3 loop is CSAPIGGGAYNEQFF. The CDR3 DNA reads TGCAGTGCCCCCATCGGCGGGGGGGCGTACAATGAGCAGTTCTTC.